These 15 T cell receptor beta chains were sequenced from one sample in a study of T-cell reconstitution after alpha-beta-depleted transplantation in children. Unique molecular identifiers were built into the TCRbeta library. A single record per CDR3 protein comes from TCRdb applying MiXCR to the PCR reads. The table records about 540,000 distinct CDR3 sequences, 18% of them present only once. Sample: PBMCs from the stem cell graft donor, taken from the stem cell graft. Source of these receptors: a human donor who donated a stem cell graft to a child with acute lymphoblastic leukemia.

This clonotype was counted between two and nine times. The gene calls are TRBV5-1 and TRBJ2-1; D is undetermined. The ends were cut back, 6 bases at V and 4 bases at J, with 17 bases in the middle. This CDR3 comprises 15 residues. Germline loops: CDR1 SGHRS, CDR2 YFSETQ. As DNA, the CDR3 is TGCGCCAGCAAGGATGGGTCTCTAGATTACAATGAGCAGTTCTTC. Encoded protein: CASKDGSLDYNEQFF.

The chain couples TRBV20-1 to TRBJ2-2; 7 positions match TRBD1. CDR1 is DFQATT, CDR2 SNEGSKA, per germline (reference sequence). V was clipped by 5 bases and J by 2 bases; unmatched bases: 5. This CDR3 region has 14 residues. The CDR3 sequence: CSAEGQDNTGELFF. DNA of the CDR3: TGCAGTGCTGAAGGACAGGATAACACCGGGGAGCTGTTTTTT.

This chain connects TRBV10-3 to TRBJ2-7; no definite D call. The CDR3 sequence is 15 residues long. From germline, CDR1 is ENHRY and CDR2 SYGVKD. Between the trimmed V and J ends, which lost 4 bases and 4 bases, there was a span of 17 bases. The CDR3 protein is CAISGTSKTSYEQYF. The CDR3 coding sequence is TGTGCCATCAGTGGTACGTCAAAGACATCGTACGAGCAGTACTTC.

The V call is TRBV9, the J call TRBJ2-5; 8 nucleotides match TRBD2. V was pared by 0 bases and J by 5 bases, with 9 bases of the junction left unmatched. Germline-derived CDR1 and CDR2 are SGDLS and YYNGEE. The CDR3 is 16 amino acids. Here the CDR3 reads CASSVDPQREMETQYF. The CDR3 DNA sequence: TGTGCCAGCAGCGTAGATCCCCAGCGGGAGATGGAGACCCAGTACTTC.

This clonotype was detected a few times. The chain links TRBV6-5 to TRBJ1-1; TRBD1 might be the D (6 bases). Germline CDR1 MNHEY, CDR2 SVGAGI. Trimming stripped 4 bases from V and 1 base from J, with 10 bases between. There are 14 residues in the CDR3. Here the CDR3 DNA reads TGTGCCAGCAGTTGGGACATAGCGAACACTGAAGCTTTCTTT. Residues: CASSWDIANTEAFF.

The chain links TRBV10-3 to TRBJ2-7; possibly TRBD2 for D (6 bases). Germline V gene data show CDR1 as ENHRY and CDR2 as SYGVKD. The length of the CDR3 is 14 residues. Trimming pared 10 bases from V and 4 bases from J, leaving 20 bases between. CDR3 in amino acids: CATALGGSGYEQYF. The CDR3 DNA reads as TGTGCCACCGCGTTGGGGGGTTCGGGGTACGAGCAGTACTTC.

This clonotype was seen only a few times. The J gene is TRBJ2-1, the V gene TRBV5-1; 7 nucleotides line up with TRBD1. This CDR3 has 16 residues. V shed 4 bases and J 2 bases; nucleotides not matched to a gene: 9. Germline V gene data show CDR1 as SGHRS and CDR2 as YFSETQ. CDR3 nucleotide sequence: TGCGCCAGCAGCCCGGTAGGCAGGGGGACCTACAATGAGCAGTTCTTC. Protein: CASSPVGRGTYNEQFF. Using reference TRBV5-1 and TRBJ2-1 for the parts outside the CDR3, the full variable domain is KAGVTQTPRYLIKTRGQQVTLSCSPISGHRSVSWYQQTPGQGLQFLFEYFSETQRNKGNFPGRFSGRQFSNSRSEMNVSTLELGDSALYLCASSPVGRGTYNEQFFGPGTRLTVL.

The table lists this clonotype with a few counts. The chain joins TRBV6-2 or TRBV6-3 to TRBJ1-4; D is possibly TRBD1 (5 bases). Trimming shortened V by 0 bases and J by 2 bases, and 7 bases separated the two germline ends. The CDR3 length is 15 residues. Germline V gene data show CDR1 as MNHEY and CDR2 as SVGEGT. The CDR3 nucleotides are TGTGCCAGCAGTTACTCGGGACTGACTAATGAAAAACTGTTTTTT. Protein sequence: CASSYSGLTNEKLFF.

This clonotype was counted between two and nine times. The chain is built from TRBV20-1 and TRBJ2-7; 7 nucleotides align to TRBD1. This CDR3 is 14 amino acids long. Trimming at V came to 4 bases and at J to 1 base, leaving 7 bases not matched to a gene. CDR1 and CDR2 from the germline V gene are DFQATT and SNEGSKA (reference sequence). CDR3 bases: TGCAGTGCTACCAGACAGGGTCCTTCCTACGAGCAGTACTTC. This encodes CSATRQGPSYEQYF.

This chain joins TRBV21-1 and TRBJ2-1. TRBV21-1 is a recognized pseudogene. The CDR3 totals 13 residues. CDR3: CASSIAGAKEQFF. The DNA for the CDR3 is TGTGCCAGCAGCATAGCGGGAGCGAAGGAGCAGTTCTTC.

This chain joins TRBV5-1 and TRBJ1-2; D is uncertain. Trimming shortened V by 0 bases and J by 2 bases, and 11 bases separated the two germline ends. In germline, CDR1 is SGHRS, CDR2 YFSETQ. This CDR3 has 15 residues. In nucleotides, the CDR3 is TGCGCCAGCAGCTTGGATGGGCCCAGGAACTATGGCTACACCTTC. The encoded protein is CASSLDGPRNYGYTF.

In its sample, this clonotype was seen a few times. The chain joins TRBV29-1 to TRBJ1-1; 7 bases line up with TRBD1. The CDR3 runs 14 residues. The junction had 7 bases not matched to a gene; V was cut back by 4 bases and J by 2 bases. Germline V lookup: CDR1 SQVTM, CDR2 ANQGSEA. CDR3 in amino acids: CSVAAGGPNTEAFF. The CDR3 region has the DNA TGCAGCGTTGCGGCAGGGGGTCCAAACACTGAAGCTTTCTTT.

This clonotype was picked up a small number of times. The chain uses TRBV4-1 and TRBJ2-7; 11 bases map to TRBD2. The CDR3 has 15 amino acids. Germline values: CDR1 MGHRA, CDR2 YSYEKL. V shed 4 bases, J shed 3 bases, and the junction held 5 bases outside the gene matches. CDR3 residues: CASSPIGTSGYEQYF. The CDR3 bases are TGCGCCAGCAGCCCGATAGGGACTAGCGGCTACGAGCAGTACTTC.

The rearrangement uses TRBV12-3 or TRBV12-4 and TRBJ2-1; D is ambiguous. Trimming pared 6 bases from V and 3 bases from J, leaving 6 bases between. The CDR3 contains 12 residues. Here the CDR3 reads CASRVGYNEQFF. Written as DNA, the CDR3 is TGTGCCAGCAGGGTAGGCTACAATGAGCAGTTCTTC.

This clonotype was detected only a few times. The chain joins TRBV29-1 to TRBJ2-7; unclear D gene. The V end lost 7 bases, the J end lost 4 bases, and 14 bases lay between the germline ends. Germline V gene data show CDR1 as SQVTM and CDR2 as ANQGSEA. CDR3 length equals 12 residues. The CDR3 is CSAGSWEYEQYF. CDR3 bases: TGCAGCGCCGGTTCTTGGGAATACGAGCAGTACTTC.